Listed below are T cell receptor beta chains from one sample, sequenced in a study of blood T cells in healthy people across ages. TCRdb passed the 5' RACE reads through MiXCR, listing each CDR3 protein once. The sample lists 1.5 million to 2 million distinct CDR3 sequences; 34% were seen once. The sample consisted of blood. These receptors were collected from a woman in her twenties or thirties in good health. The CDR3 runs from the conserved cysteine through the conserved F or W. D genes are given only for firm matches. Rows give clone size only sometimes, using once, few, many, or a class for an expanded clone.

D gene: TRBD1
J gene: TRBJ2-7
V gene: TRBV7-2
clone size: -
CDR3 DNA: TGTGCCAGCAGCCCAGCCGGGACAGTCTCCTACGAGCAGTACTTC
CDR3 protein: CASSPAGTVSYEQYF

D gene: TRBD2
J gene: TRBJ2-1
V gene: TRBV9
clone size: few
CDR3 DNA: TGTGCCAGCAGCGCACAACTAGCGACATACAATGAGCAGTTCTTC
CDR3 protein: CASSAQLATYNEQFF

D gene: -
J gene: TRBJ2-7
V gene: TRBV7-8
clone size: -
CDR3 DNA: TGTGCCAGCAACCGATCCGGGGCTGGGTACGGGCAGTACTTC
CDR3 protein: CASNRSGAGYGQYF

D gene: -
J gene: TRBJ2-5
V gene: TRBV3-1
clone size: few
CDR3 DNA: TGTGCCAGCCGCTCCCGGGACTCCTCTGGGACCCAGTACTTC
CDR3 protein: CASRSRDSSGTQYF

D gene: TRBD2
J gene: TRBJ2-1
V gene: TRBV27
clone size: few
CDR3 DNA: TGTGCCAGCAGTTTATTGACTAGCGGGAGTTACAATGAGCAGTTCTTC
CDR3 protein: CASSLLTSGSYNEQFF

D gene: -
J gene: TRBJ2-1
V gene: TRBV5-1
clone size: few
CDR3 DNA: TGCGCCAGCAGCTTGGACTTTTCCGACAATGAGCAGTTCTTC
CDR3 protein: CASSLDFSDNEQFF

D gene: -
J gene: TRBJ2-7
V gene: TRBV4-3
clone size: once
CDR3 DNA: TGCGCCAGCAGCCAAGATGGGGAAACCTACGAGCAGTACTTC
CDR3 protein: CASSQDGETYEQYF

D gene: -
J gene: TRBJ1-5
V gene: TRBV20-1
clone size: many
CDR3 DNA: TGCAGTGCCAGGGCCACCCGAGGTAATCAGCCCCAGCATTTT
CDR3 protein: CSARATRGNQPQHF

D gene: TRBD2
J gene: TRBJ2-5
V gene: TRBV4-1
clone size: many
CDR3 DNA: TGCGCCAGCAGCCAAGAAGGCGCAGCGGGGGGGGAGACCCAGTACTTC
CDR3 protein: CASSQEGAAGGETQYF

D gene: TRBD2
J gene: TRBJ2-7
V gene: TRBV7-9
clone size: many
CDR3 DNA: TGTGCCAGCAGCGCGATAAGCGGGGTAACCTACGAGCAGTACTTC
CDR3 protein: CASSAISGVTYEQYF

D gene: -
J gene: TRBJ2-4
V gene: TRBV6-1
clone size: few
CDR3 DNA: TGTGCCAGCAGTGATATGACAGCCTCAGGCATTCAGTACTTC
CDR3 protein: CASSDMTASGIQYF

D gene: -
J gene: TRBJ1-1
V gene: TRBV20-1
clone size: few
CDR3 DNA: TGCAGTGCTACTTATATGAACACTGAAGTTTTCTTT
CDR3 protein: CSATYMNTEVFF

D gene: TRBD2
J gene: TRBJ2-3
V gene: TRBV4-1
clone size: few
CDR3 DNA: TGCGCCAGCAGCCAAGACGGACTAGCGGGTCATGGTTACACAGATACGCAGTATTTT
CDR3 protein: CASSQDGLAGHGYTDTQYF

D gene: TRBD2
J gene: TRBJ2-7
V gene: TRBV3-1
clone size: -
CDR3 DNA: TGTGCCAGCAGCCAGGGTCCGGGACTAGCGAGCTCCTACGAGCAGTACTTC
CDR3 protein: CASSQGPGLASSYEQYF

D gene: TRBD1
J gene: TRBJ2-7
V gene: TRBV7-2
clone size: -
CDR3 DNA: TGTGCCAGCAGCTCTACCGGGACAGAGTCCTATTTCGAGCAGTACTTC
CDR3 protein: CASSSTGTESYFEQYF

D gene: -
J gene: TRBJ2-1
V gene: TRBV9
clone size: -
CDR3 DNA: TGTGCCAGCAGCGTAGGATTTGCCAATGAGCAGTTCTTC
CDR3 protein: CASSVGFANEQFF

D gene: TRBD1
J gene: TRBJ1-1
V gene: TRBV4-1
clone size: -
CDR3 DNA: TGCGCCAGCAGCCAAAGGACAGGGGCTGAAGCTTTCTTT
CDR3 protein: CASSQRTGAEAFF

D gene: TRBD2
J gene: TRBJ2-7
V gene: TRBV29-1
clone size: -
CDR3 DNA: TGCAGCGTGTTAGCGGGAGGGTCTATGGAGCAGTACTTC
CDR3 protein: CSVLAGGSMEQYF

D gene: TRBD2
J gene: TRBJ2-4
V gene: TRBV3-1
clone size: -
CDR3 DNA: TGTGCCAGCAGCCAAGCTAGCGGGAGGTTTCGGGCCAAAAACATTCAGTACTTC
CDR3 protein: CASSQASGRFRAKNIQYF

D gene: TRBD1
J gene: TRBJ2-7
V gene: TRBV27
clone size: few
CDR3 DNA: TGTGCCAGCAGTTCCGTATTCGGGACAGGAATAGACCTCGAGCAGTACTTC
CDR3 protein: CASSSVFGTGIDLEQYF